These 8 T cell receptor beta chains share one sample of origin, sequenced in a study of monozygotic twins with inflammatory bowel disease (dated by TCRdb to the late 2010s). The library was built by means of 5' RACE. Sequencing took place on an Illumina HiSeq 2500. TCRdb reprocessed the reads and provides one entry for every CDR3 protein sequence; no DNA is given. This sample's table contains about 420,000 distinct CDR3 sequences. The top ten clonotypes cover 2% to 2.5% of the sample. Sequenced: blood. These receptors were collected from a human donor with ulcerative colitis or Crohn's disease, or a healthy co-twin of an affected twin (not recorded which).

The CDR3 here is CASSATGDYGYTF. The rearrangement uses TRBV2 and TRBJ1-2; TCRdb's D gene call, TRBD1, goes unchecked for lack of DNA. In germline, CDR1 is SNHLY, CDR2 FYNNEI. The CDR3 spans 13 residues. Based on the CDR3 plus reference TRBV2 and TRBJ1-2, the full variable domain is EPEVTQTPSHQVTQMGQEVILRCVPISNHLYFYWYRQILGQKVEFLVSFYNNEISEKSEIFDDQFSVERPDGSNFTLKIRSTKLEDSAMYFCASSATGDYGYTFGSGTRLTVV.

The V and J genes are TRBV5-5 and TRBJ2-1; absent DNA, TCRdb's TRBD1 call cannot be checked. The CDR3 runs to 14 residues. Germline V gene data show CDR1 as SGHKS and CDR2 as YYEKEE (reference sequence). The CDR3: CASSPEGQSNEQFF. Complete variable domain (other parts from reference TRBV5-5 and TRBJ2-1): DAGVTQSPTHLIKTRGQQVTLRCSPISGHKSVSWYQQVLGQGPQFIFQYYEKEERGRGNFPDRFSARQFPNYSSELNVNALLLGDSALYLCASSPEGQSNEQFFGPGTRLTVL.

The rearrangement joins TRBV30 to TRBJ2-7; TCRdb's D gene call, TRBD1, goes unchecked for lack of DNA. The CDR3 is 13 amino acids. Per the germline V gene, CDR1 is GTSNPN and CDR2 is SVGIG (reference sequence). The CDR3 protein is CAWSPTGVYEQYF.

This chain links TRBV27 with TRBJ1-6; lacking DNA, the TRBD1 call made by TCRdb goes unchecked. The CDR3 loop spans 14 amino acids. The V gene's germline CDR1 is MNHEY and CDR2 SMNVEV (reference sequence). CDR3 protein: CASTRDPYNSPLHF.

The rearrangement uses TRBV11-2 and TRBJ1-3. The CDR3 is 15 amino acids. The germline V gene has CDR1 SGHAT and CDR2 FQNNGV. The CDR3 reads CASSSNGLSGNTIYF.

The chain has TRBV10-3 and TRBJ2-1; TCRdb picks TRBD2, but there is no DNA to check that call. The CDR3 loop spans 18 amino acids. CDR1 is ENHRY and CDR2 is SYGVKD in the germline V gene. The CDR3 here is CAISEPSSGVTFYNEQFF.

The rearrangement joins TRBV11-2 to TRBJ1-2; lacking DNA, the TRBD1 call made by TCRdb goes unchecked. Germline V gene data show CDR1 as SGHAT and CDR2 as FQNNGV. The CDR3 length is 15 residues. The CDR3 protein is CASSLRQGITYGYTF.

This sequence joins TRBV7-2 and TRBJ1-1; with no DNA, the TCRdb D assignment of TRBD1 cannot be verified. CDR3 size: 12 residues. Germline V CDR1 and CDR2: SGHTA, FQGNSA. This CDR3 is CASSYRTGEAFF.